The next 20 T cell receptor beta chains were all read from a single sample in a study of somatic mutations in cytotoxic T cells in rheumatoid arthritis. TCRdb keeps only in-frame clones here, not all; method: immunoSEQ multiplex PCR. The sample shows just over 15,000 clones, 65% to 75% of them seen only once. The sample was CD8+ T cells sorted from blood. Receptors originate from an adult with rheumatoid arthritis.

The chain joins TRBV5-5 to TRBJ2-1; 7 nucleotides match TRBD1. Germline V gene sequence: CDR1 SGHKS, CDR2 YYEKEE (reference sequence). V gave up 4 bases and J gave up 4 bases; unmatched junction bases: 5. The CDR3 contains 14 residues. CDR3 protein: CASSPRTGYNEQFF. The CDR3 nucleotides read TGTGCCAGCAGCCCCAGGACAGGTTACAATGAGCAGTTCTTC.

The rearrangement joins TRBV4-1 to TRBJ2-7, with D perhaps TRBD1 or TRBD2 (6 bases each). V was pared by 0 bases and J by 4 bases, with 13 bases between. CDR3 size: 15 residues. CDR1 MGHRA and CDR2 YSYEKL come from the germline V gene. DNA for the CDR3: TGCGCCAGCAGCCAAGAGGGGGGCACCCTTTACGAGCAGTACTTC. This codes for CASSQEGGTLYEQYF.

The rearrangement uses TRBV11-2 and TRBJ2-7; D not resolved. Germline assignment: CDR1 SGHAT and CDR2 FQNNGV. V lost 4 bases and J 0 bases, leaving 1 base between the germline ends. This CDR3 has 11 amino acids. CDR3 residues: CASSYSYEQYF. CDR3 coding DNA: TGTGCCAGCAGCTACTCCTACGAGCAGTACTTC.

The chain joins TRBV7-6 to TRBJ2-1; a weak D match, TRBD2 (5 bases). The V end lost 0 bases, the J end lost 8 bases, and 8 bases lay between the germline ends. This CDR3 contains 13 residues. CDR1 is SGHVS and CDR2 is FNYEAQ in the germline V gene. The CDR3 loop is CASSLAGAYEQFF. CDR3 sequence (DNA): TGTGCCAGCAGCTTAGCGGGAGCTTATGAGCAGTTCTTC. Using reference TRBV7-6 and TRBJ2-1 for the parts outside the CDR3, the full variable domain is GAGVSQSPRYKVTKRGQDVALRCDPISGHVSLYWYRQALGQGPEFLTYFNYEAQQDKSGLPNDRFSAERPEGSISTLTIQRTEQRDSAMYRCASSLAGAYEQFFGPGTRLTVL.

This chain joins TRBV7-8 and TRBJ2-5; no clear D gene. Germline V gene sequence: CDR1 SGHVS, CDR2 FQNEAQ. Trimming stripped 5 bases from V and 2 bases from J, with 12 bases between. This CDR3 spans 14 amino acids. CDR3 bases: TGTGCCAGCAGCACAATCACCCCACAAGAGACCCAGTACTTC. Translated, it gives CASSTITPQETQYF.

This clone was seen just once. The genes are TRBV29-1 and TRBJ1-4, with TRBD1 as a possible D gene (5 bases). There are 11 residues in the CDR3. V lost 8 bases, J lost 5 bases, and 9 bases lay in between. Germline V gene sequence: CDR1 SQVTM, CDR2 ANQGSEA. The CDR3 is CSRDYNEKLFF. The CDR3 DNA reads TGCAGCCGGGACTACAATGAAAAACTGTTTTTT.

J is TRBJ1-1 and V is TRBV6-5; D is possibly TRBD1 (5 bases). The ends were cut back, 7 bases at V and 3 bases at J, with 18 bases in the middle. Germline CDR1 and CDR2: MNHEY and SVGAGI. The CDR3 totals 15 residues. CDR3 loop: CASTQRGGFDTEAFF. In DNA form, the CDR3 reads TGTGCCAGCACTCAGCGCGGGGGTTTTGACACTGAAGCTTTCTTT.

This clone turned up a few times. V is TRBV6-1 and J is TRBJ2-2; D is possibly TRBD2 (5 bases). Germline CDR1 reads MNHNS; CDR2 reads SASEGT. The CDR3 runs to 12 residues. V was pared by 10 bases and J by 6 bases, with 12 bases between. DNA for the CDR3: TGTGCCATCCCCAGCGGATCCGGGGAGCTGTTTTTT. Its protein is CAIPSGSGELFF.

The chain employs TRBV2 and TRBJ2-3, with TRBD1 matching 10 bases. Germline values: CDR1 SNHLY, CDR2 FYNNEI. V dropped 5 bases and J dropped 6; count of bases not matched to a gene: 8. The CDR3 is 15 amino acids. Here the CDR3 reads CASSRRQGAFDTQYF. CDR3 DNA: TGTGCCAGCAGTCGTCGACAGGGGGCTTTTGATACGCAGTATTTT.

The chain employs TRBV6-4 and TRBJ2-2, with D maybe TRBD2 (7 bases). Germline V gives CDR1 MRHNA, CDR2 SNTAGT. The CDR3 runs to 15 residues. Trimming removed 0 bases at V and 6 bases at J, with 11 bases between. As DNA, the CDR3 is TGTGCCAGCAGTGACTCTCAAGGGGGGGCCGGGGAGCTGTTTTTT. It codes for CASSDSQGGAGELFF.

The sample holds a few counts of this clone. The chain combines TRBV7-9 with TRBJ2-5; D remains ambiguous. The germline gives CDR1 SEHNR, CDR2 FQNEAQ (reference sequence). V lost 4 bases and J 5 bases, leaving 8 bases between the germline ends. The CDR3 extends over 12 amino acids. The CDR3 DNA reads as TGTGCCAGCAGCTACCATAGTGAGACCCAGTACTTC. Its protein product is CASSYHSETQYF.

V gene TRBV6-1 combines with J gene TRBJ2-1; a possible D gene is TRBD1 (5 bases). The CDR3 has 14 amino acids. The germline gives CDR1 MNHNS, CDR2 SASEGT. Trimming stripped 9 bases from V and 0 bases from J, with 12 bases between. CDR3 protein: CASLSTGSYNEQFF. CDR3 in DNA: TGTGCCAGTTTAAGTACAGGCTCCTACAATGAGCAGTTCTTC.

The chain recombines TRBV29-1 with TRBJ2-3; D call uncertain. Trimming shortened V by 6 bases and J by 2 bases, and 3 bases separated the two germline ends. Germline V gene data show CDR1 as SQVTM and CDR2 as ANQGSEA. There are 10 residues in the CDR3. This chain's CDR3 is CSVTTDTQYF. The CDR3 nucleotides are TGCAGCGTCACCACAGATACGCAGTATTTT.

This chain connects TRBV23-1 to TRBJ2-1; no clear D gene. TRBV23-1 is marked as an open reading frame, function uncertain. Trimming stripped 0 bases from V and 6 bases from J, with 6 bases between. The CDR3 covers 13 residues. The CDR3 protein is CASSQSKGNEQFF. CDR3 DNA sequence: TGCGCCAGCAGTCAATCGAAGGGCAATGAGCAGTTCTTC.

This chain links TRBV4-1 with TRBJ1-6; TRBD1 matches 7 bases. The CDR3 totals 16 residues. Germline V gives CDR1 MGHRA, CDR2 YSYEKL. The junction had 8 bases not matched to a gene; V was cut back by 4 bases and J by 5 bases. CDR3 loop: CASSPQTGYHNSPLHF. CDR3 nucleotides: TGCGCCAGCAGCCCACAGACAGGGTACCATAATTCACCCCTCCACTTT.

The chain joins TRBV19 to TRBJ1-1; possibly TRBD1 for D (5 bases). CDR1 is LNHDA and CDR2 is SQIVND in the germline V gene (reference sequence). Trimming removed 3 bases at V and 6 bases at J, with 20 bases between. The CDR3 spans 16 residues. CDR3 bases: TGTGCCAGTAGTATCGGGGGGGAGGGACCTGGGGCTGAAGCTTTCTTT. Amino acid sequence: CASSIGGEGPGAEAFF. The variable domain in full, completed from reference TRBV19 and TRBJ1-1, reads DGGITQSPKYLFRKEGQNVTLSCEQNLNHDAMYWYRQDPGQGLRLIYYSQIVNDFQKGDIAEGYSVSREKKESFPLTVTSAQKNPTAFYLCASSIGGEGPGAEAFFGQGTRLTVV.

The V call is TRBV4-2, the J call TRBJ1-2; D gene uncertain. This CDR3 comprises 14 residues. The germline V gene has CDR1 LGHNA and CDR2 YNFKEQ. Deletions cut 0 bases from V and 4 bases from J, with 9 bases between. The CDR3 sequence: CASSQEAEFYGYTF. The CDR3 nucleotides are TGTGCCAGCAGCCAAGAGGCCGAGTTCTATGGCTACACCTTC.

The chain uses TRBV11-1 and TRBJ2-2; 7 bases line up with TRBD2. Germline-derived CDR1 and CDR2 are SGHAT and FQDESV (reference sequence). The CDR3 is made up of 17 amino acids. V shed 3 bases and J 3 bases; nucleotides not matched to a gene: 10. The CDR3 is CASSFDASGKYTGELFF. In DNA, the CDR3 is TGTGCCAGCAGCTTCGACGCCAGCGGGAAATACACCGGGGAGCTGTTTTTT.

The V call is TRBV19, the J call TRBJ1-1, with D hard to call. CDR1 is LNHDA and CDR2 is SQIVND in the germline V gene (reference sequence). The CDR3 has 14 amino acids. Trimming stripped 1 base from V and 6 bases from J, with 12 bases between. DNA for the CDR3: TGTGCCAGTAGTATAGGCGGGTCGGCGGCTGAAGCTTTCTTT. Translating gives CASSIGGSAAEAFF.

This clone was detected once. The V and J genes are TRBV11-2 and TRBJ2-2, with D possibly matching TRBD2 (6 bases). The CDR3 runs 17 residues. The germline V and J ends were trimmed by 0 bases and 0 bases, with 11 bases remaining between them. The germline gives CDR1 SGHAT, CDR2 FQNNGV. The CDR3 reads CASSLDGGIANTGELFF. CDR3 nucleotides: TGTGCCAGCAGCTTAGATGGAGGGATCGCGAACACCGGGGAGCTGTTTTTT. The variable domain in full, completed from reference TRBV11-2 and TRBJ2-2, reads EAGVAQSPRYKIIEKRQSVAFWCNPISGHATLYWYQQILGQGPKLLIQFQNNGVVDDSQLPKDRFSAERLKGVDSTLKIQPAKLEDSAVYLCASSLDGGIANTGELFFGEGSRLTVL.